The source of this TCR beta chain is a study of CD8 T cells in ankylosing spondylitis. Remarks on this clonotype: Its matching antigen is unknown.

The CDR3 is 17 amino acids. Germline lookup yields CDR1 LGHDT and CDR2 YNNKEL (reference sequence). The V segment lost 2 bases and the J segment 5 bases; nucleotides outside the gene matches: 6. Preparation of TCR beta libraries was done by quantitative 5'-RACE with molecular barcodes. Via MiXCR, TCRdb re-called the 5' RACE reads, giving one row per CDR3 protein. The sample carries approximately 400,000 distinct CDR3 sequences, more than 25% recorded once. Study-level results: Clones tied to disease were said to be significantly enriched in matched ankylosing spondylitis synovial fluid. Roughly eight highly homologous variants made up a TCR beta motif that seemed to typify ankylosing spondylitis blood.

This rearrangement joins TRBV3-1 to TRBJ2-3; TRBD2 matches at 14 bases. The sample was blood, either unsorted or a sorted T cell fraction (not recorded which). The sequence derives from a male donor with ankylosing spondylitis. CDR3 sequence: CASSQLTSGRAQDTQYF. The CDR3 DNA follows: TGTGCCAGCAGCCAACTGACTAGCGGGAGGGCCCAAGATACGCAGTATTTT.